This T cell receptor beta chain was recovered during a study of T cell repertoires in aging, cancer and after chemotherapy. Study as a whole: Donors were grouped into six age bands spanning 30 or younger through 70 or older.

Peripheral blood genomic DNA, not sorted cells or RNA, was the template. Overall study findings and caveats: Across the chemotherapy interval, each cancer cohort showed higher median generation probability, suggesting thymic rebound. Compared with age-matched healthy donors, untreated hematological or solid cancer patients showed higher blood TCR clonality. The repertoire data cannot show anything about immunological memory following chemotherapy.

Worth noting for this clonotype: Its antigen remains unknown.

The germline gives CDR1 SGHRS, CDR2 YFSETQ. The CDR3 is 14 amino acids. V dropped 0 bases and J dropped 2 bases, with 6 bases sitting between them. Rearranged V-D-J TRB sequences were amplified with a mixed TRB-A/B primer pool. TCRdb re-analysed the multiplex PCR reads in MiXCR, keeping a single row per CDR3 protein. The data contain over 4,000 distinct CDR3 sequences, over 20% of them singletons. Source material: blood. The V call is TRBV5-1, the J call TRBJ2-1; D perhaps matches TRBD1 (5 bases). This sequence originates from a human donor in good health. The donor label of this sample is uncertain. The CDR3 DNA reads as TGCGCCAGCAGCTTGGGACAGCCCTACAATGAGCAGTTCTTC. Its translation: CASSLGQPYNEQFF. Variable domain in full (rest from reference TRBV5-1 and TRBJ2-1): KAGVTQTPRYLIKTRGQQVTLSCSPISGHRSVSWYQQTPGQGLQFLFEYFSETQRNKGNFPGRFSGRQFSNSRSEMNVSTLELGDSALYLCASSLGQPYNEQFFGPGTRLTVL.